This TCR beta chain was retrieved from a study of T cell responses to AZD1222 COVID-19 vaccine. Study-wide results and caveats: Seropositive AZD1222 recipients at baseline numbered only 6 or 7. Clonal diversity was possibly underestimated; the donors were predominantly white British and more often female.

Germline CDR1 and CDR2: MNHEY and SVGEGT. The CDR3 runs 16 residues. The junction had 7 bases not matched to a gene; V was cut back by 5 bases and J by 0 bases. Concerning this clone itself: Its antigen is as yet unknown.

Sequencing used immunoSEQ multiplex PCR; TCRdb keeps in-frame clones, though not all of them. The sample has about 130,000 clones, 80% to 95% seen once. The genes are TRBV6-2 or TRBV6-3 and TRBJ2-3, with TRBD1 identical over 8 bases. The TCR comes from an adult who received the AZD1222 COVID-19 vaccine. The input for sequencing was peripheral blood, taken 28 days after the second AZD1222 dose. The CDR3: CASSTPGGPSTDTQYF. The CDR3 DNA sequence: TGTGCCAGCAGTACCCCAGGGGGCCCTAGCACAGATACGCAGTATTTT.